These T cell receptor beta chains were read from a single sample in a study of blood T cell repertoires in COVID-19. TCRdb keeps only in-frame clones here, not all; method: immunoSEQ multiplex PCR. The table has approximately 85,000 clones, around 87% seen once. The sequenced sample consisted of peripheral blood. The receptors originated from a woman of 80 years or more with active or convalescent COVID-19. Both conserved end residues are part of each CDR3. Fields, in order: V gene, D gene, J gene, clone size, CDR3 DNA, CDR3 protein. A D gene is named only where the DNA matches it firmly. Where a row states a size, it is once, few, many or the class of an expanded clone; other rows omit it.

TRBV9,-,TRBJ2-3,-,TGTGCCAGCAGCTTAAGGACAGCCGTTAGCACAGATACGCAGTATTTT,CASSLRTAVSTDTQYF
TRBV10-3,TRBD2,TRBJ2-2,-,TGTGCCATCAGTACCCCTGCGGGAGGGCTGACCGGGGAGCTGTTTTTT,CAISTPAGGLTGELFF
TRBV30,-,TRBJ1-2,-,TGTGCCTGGAATGCGTGGGACACCAAAAACTATGGCTACACCTTC,CAWNAWDTKNYGYTF
TRBV7-2,-,TRBJ2-1,once,TGTGCCAGCATCACAGAACCTATCCTCTCACCTAATGAGCAGTTCTTC,CASITEPILSPNEQFF
TRBV6-4,-,TRBJ2-2,-,TGTGCCAGCAGAGGGGGGCGGCGGGAGCACACCGGGGAGCTGTTTTTT,CASRGGRREHTGELFF
TRBV28,-,TRBJ1-1,-,TGTGCCAGCAGTCCCAGGGTTATCACTGAAGCTTTCTTT,CASSPRVITEAFF
TRBV7-9,-,TRBJ2-7,-,TGTGCCAGCAGCTTAGGTGCGGGACGGGACTACGAGCAGTACTTC,CASSLGAGRDYEQYF
TRBV27,TRBD1,TRBJ2-1,-,TGTGCCAGCAGTCCACGCCCCCGGGACAGGGAATACAATGAGCAGTTCTTC,CASSPRPRDREYNEQFF
TRBV6-2/TRBV6-3,TRBD1,TRBJ2-3,-,TGTGCCAGCAGCTCCGTCGGGACAGGGTTCGTCACAGATACGCAGTATTTT,CASSSVGTGFVTDTQYF
TRBV5-1,-,TRBJ1-2,-,TGCGCCAGCAGCTTGGAGTCGGCCGGACTATATGGCTACACCTTC,CASSLESAGLYGYTF
TRBV18,-,TRBJ1-1,-,TGTGCCAGCTCACCTCAAGCGGGTAGATTGGGTGAAGCTTTCTTT,CASSPQAGRLGEAFF
TRBV11-2,-,TRBJ2-1,-,TGTGCCAGCAGCTTAGGTCGAGGGAGGTACAATGAGCAGTTCTTC,CASSLGRGRYNEQFF
TRBV7-2,TRBD2,TRBJ2-7,-,TGTGCCAGCAGCTTAGGGGCGGGAGTCGGCCTAGGATACGAGCAGTACTTC,CASSLGAGVGLGYEQYF
TRBV5-1,-,TRBJ2-3,-,TGCGCCAGCAGCGAAGTGGCCCTGAATACGCAGTATTTT,CASSEVALNTQYF
TRBV15,-,TRBJ1-5,-,TGTGCCACCAGCAGAGACAATAGCAATCAGCCCCAGCATTTT,CATSRDNSNQPQHF
TRBV11-1,-,TRBJ1-2,-,TGTGCCAGCAGTATCATACCGGGGGATGGTGGCTACACCTTC,CASSIIPGDGGYTF
TRBV15,-,TRBJ1-5,-,TGTGCCACCAGCAGAGATCTGACGCAGGGGAATCAGCCCCAGCATTTT,CATSRDLTQGNQPQHF
TRBV18,-,TRBJ1-1,-,TGTGCCAGCTCACCCCGGAGGAACACTGAAGCTTTCTTT,CASSPRRNTEAFF
TRBV24-1,-,TRBJ2-7,-,TGTGCCACCAGTCCGGGCGGGCGCAGCTCCTACGAGCAGTACTTC,CATSPGGRSSYEQYF
TRBV7-9,-,TRBJ1-1,-,TGTGCCAGCAGCCGGACTGGGAACACTGAAGCTTTCTTT,CASSRTGNTEAFF
TRBV6-5,-,TRBJ2-1,-,TGTGCCAGCAGCAACAGTCATTCCTACAATGAGCAGTTCTTC,CASSNSHSYNEQFF
TRBV2,TRBD1,TRBJ1-3,-,TGTGCCAGCAGACTACAGGGGGCAAGCTCTGGAAACACCATATATTTT,CASRLQGASSGNTIYF
TRBV5-1,-,TRBJ2-3,-,TGCGCCAGCAGACCCTCGGGGTCCGTCGGCGCAGATACGCAGTATTTT,CASRPSGSVGADTQYF
TRBV14,TRBD2,TRBJ2-1,-,TGTGCCAGCAGCCTACTAGCGGGTATCTCCTACAATGAGCAGTTCTTC,CASSLLAGISYNEQFF
TRBV28,TRBD1,TRBJ1-5,-,TGTGCCAGCAGTAAACCGGGACAGGGGGGTAATCAGCCCCAGCATTTT,CASSKPGQGGNQPQHF
TRBV28,TRBD2,TRBJ2-1,-,TGTGCCAGCAGTCCTCGACTAGCGGGAGTTTACAATGAGCAGTTCTTC,CASSPRLAGVYNEQFF
TRBV2,TRBD1,TRBJ1-3,-,TGTGCCAGCAGTGAAAGGGACAGGGTTCGTTCTGGAAACACCATATATTTT,CASSERDRVRSGNTIYF
TRBV11-2,TRBD2,TRBJ2-5,-,TGTGCCAGCAGCTTAGCGGGAGGGTCGGTAGAGACCCAGTACTTC,CASSLAGGSVETQYF
TRBV6-6,-,TRBJ2-3,-,TGTGCCAGCAGACCGCGGACAGATAACACAGATACGCAGTATTTT,CASRPRTDNTDTQYF
TRBV7-3,-,TRBJ2-3,-,TGTGCCAGCAGGGCGGGTCCAGTGAGCACAGATACGCAGTATTTT,CASRAGPVSTDTQYF
TRBV29-1,TRBD1,TRBJ1-5,-,TGCAGCGTGGGGACAGGGGGCGATCAGCCCCAGCATTTT,CSVGTGGDQPQHF
TRBV12-3/TRBV12-4,-,TRBJ1-6,-,TGTGCCAGCTGCCATTCGGGTTCACCCCTCCACTTT,CASCHSGSPLHF
TRBV20-1,TRBD1,TRBJ1-5,-,TGCAGTGCTAGTCTTCCAGGGGGACAGCCCCAGCATTTT,CSASLPGGQPQHF
TRBV5-1,-,TRBJ1-4,once,TGCGCCAGCAGCGCCGGGGGTAGAGATAATGAAAAACTGTTTTTT,CASSAGGRDNEKLFF
TRBV7-2,-,TRBJ2-5,-,TGTGCCAGCAGCTTAGAGCTTGATAGCTATGAGACCCAGTACTTC,CASSLELDSYETQYF
TRBV18,TRBD2,TRBJ2-7,-,TGTGCCAGCTCACCAGGGCTAGCGGGGTACGAGCAGTACTTC,CASSPGLAGYEQYF
TRBV7-6,-,TRBJ2-2,-,TGTGCCAGCAGCTTAAGGGTAGGGGACACCGGGGAGCTGTTTTTT,CASSLRVGDTGELFF
TRBV11-2,TRBD1,TRBJ2-7,-,TGTGCCAGCAGCTTGGGGACAGGGGTTAGCGAGCAGTACTTC,CASSLGTGVSEQYF
TRBV6-2/TRBV6-3,-,TRBJ2-5,-,TGTGCCAGCAGTCCCGGCGGTATCAAGACCCAGTACTTC,CASSPGGIKTQYF
TRBV6-1,-,TRBJ2-1,-,TGTGCCAGCAGTGGGCAGGGGTCCTCACACTACAATGAGCAGTTCTTC,CASSGQGSSHYNEQFF
TRBV7-9,-,TRBJ2-7,-,TGTGCCAGCAGTAGCGCCGTAGACGAGCAGTACTTC,CASSSAVDEQYF
TRBV28,TRBD2,TRBJ2-3,-,TGTGCCAGCAGTTTCGGGGGACTAGCGGGTTCTAGCACAGATACGCAGTATTTT,CASSFGGLAGSSTDTQYF
TRBV5-1,TRBD2,TRBJ2-3,-,TGCGCCAGCAGCTTCACTAGCGGGAGGGCTACGCAGTATTTT,CASSFTSGRATQYF
TRBV3-1/TRBV3-2,-,TRBJ1-1,-,TGTGCCAGCAGCCCATTGAACACTGAAGCTTTCTTT,CASSPLNTEAFF
TRBV18,-,TRBJ1-3,-,TGTGCCAGCTCACCCGCGCAGATTTGGGAGGGAAGCGCTGGAAACACCATATATTTT,CASSPAQIWEGSAGNTIYF